The clone carrying this TCR beta chain was picked up a small number of times. The antigen is undetermined. Purity above 98% was achieved in all sorted populations. These data come from a study of beta chain features in type 1 diabetes. Overall study findings and caveats: Shortening of TCRB CDR3s, moderate but significant, appeared in all four CD4+ subsets of Type 1 diabetes patients.

The study reverse transcribed the entire isolated RNA, so it sequenced expressed TCRB transcripts. For naive, central memory and regulatory T cell samples, reads averaged roughly 3.7 million. Clones were read by immunoSEQ multiplex PCR, and TCRdb kept only the in-frame ones, dropping some. The repertoire holds under 950,000 clones, with roughly a sixth as singletons. This CDR3 has 13 amino acids. Germline loops: CDR1 SGDLS, CDR2 YYNGEE. V was clipped by 0 bases and J by 8 bases, with 8 bases between them. This TCR derives from a woman under 30 in good health. V gene TRBV9 combines with J gene TRBJ1-4; no clear D. Sequencing input: naive CD4+ T cells from blood. The CDR3 DNA reads TGTGCCAGCAGCGTAGATGTGGGAGAAAAACTGTTTTTT. Translated: CASSVDVGEKLFF.